One sample yielded the 20 T cell receptor beta chains listed below, sequenced in a study of blood T cell repertoires in COVID-19 (dated by TCRdb to about 2020). To prepare the library, the immunoSEQ multiplex PCR assay was applied. TCRdb obtained this table from immuneACCESS and retained in-frame rearrangements with V and J assigned. These tables miss some clones; where compared with another copy, unresolved V genes account for less than half of the shortfall, and the remainder is unexplained. The sample table holds nearly 95,000 clones, of which around 67% were seen once. The ten largest clones add up to roughly 4% of the sample. The sequenced sample consisted of peripheral blood. The source of these receptors is a man between 65 and 79 years old with COVID-19, enrolled during active disease.

Here the CDR3 DNA reads TGCAGCGTTGGCCACCTGGAGTCCAACACTGAAGCTTTCTTT. This gives the protein CSVGHLESNTEAFF. This chain joins TRBV29-1 and TRBJ1-1; no clear D. The CDR3 runs to 14 residues. Trimming took off 4 bases at V and 2 bases at J, with 14 bases between the two ends. The germline CDR1 and CDR2 sequences are SQVTM and ANQGSEA.

V is TRBV3-1 (or the pseudogene TRBV3-2) and J is TRBJ1-2; 7 nucleotides line up with TRBD1. The CDR3 length is 14 residues. The germline V gene has CDR1 LGHDT and CDR2 YNNKEL (reference sequence). J was trimmed by 7 bases and V by 3 bases; bases with no gene match: 8. As DNA, the CDR3 is TGTGCCAGCAGCCATTTAGGGACAGATACTGGCTACACCTTC. Its protein is CASSHLGTDTGYTF.

This clone was picked up a small number of times. The CDR3 is CASSQDIYQGPYF. In nucleotides, the CDR3 is TGCGCCAGCAGCCAAGATATCTACCAGGGCCCGTACTTC. This chain uses TRBV4-3 with TRBJ2-7, with D maybe TRBD1 (5 bases). Germline assignment: CDR1 LGHNA and CDR2 YSLEER. The CDR3 has 13 residues. Trimming removed 0 bases at V and 12 bases at J, with 15 bases between.

This clone has more than one count but fewer than ten. This chain joins TRBV12-5 and TRBJ1-1; 7 nucleotides align to TRBD1. V gave up 2 bases and J gave up 11 bases; unmatched junction bases: 5. Germline lookup yields CDR1 LGHNT and CDR2 FRNRAP. The CDR3 is 12 amino acids. The CDR3 loop is CASGLSTGRAFF. The CDR3 DNA reads TGTGCTAGTGGTTTGTCGACAGGGAGGGCTTTCTTT.

This clone turned up a few times. J is TRBJ2-1 and V is TRBV7-9; 11 nucleotides agree with TRBD2. The CDR3 is 16 amino acids. V lost 4 bases, J lost 8 bases, and 10 bases stayed unmatched. CDR1 and CDR2 (germline): SEHNR, FQNEAQ (reference sequence). Here the CDR3 reads CASSSRLAGKADEQFF. The CDR3 DNA reads TGTGCCAGCAGCTCGAGACTAGCGGGAAAGGCCGATGAGCAGTTCTTC.

The gene calls are TRBV6-4 and TRBJ1-1; the D gene is possibly TRBD1 (6 bases). V shed 5 bases and J shed 1 base, with 11 bases lying between them. This CDR3 spans 14 amino acids. CDR1 is MRHNA, CDR2 SNTAGT, per germline. The CDR3 nucleotides read TGTGCCAGCAGTTTGGGACACAAGAACACTGAAGCTTTCTTT. The encoded protein is CASSLGHKNTEAFF.

In this sample, this clone turned up a few times. This chain joins TRBV5-1 and TRBJ2-2; 10 bases map to TRBD2. This CDR3 is 15 amino acids long. V lost 6 bases and J lost 0; bases outside the gene matches: 2. CDR1 is SGHRS, CDR2 YFSETQ, per germline. CDR3 sequence reads: CASTTSGTNTGELFF. CDR3 bases: TGCGCCAGCACCACTAGCGGGACGAACACCGGGGAGCTGTTTTTT.

The chain recombines TRBV7-2 with TRBJ2-2; D is unclear. V gave up 4 bases and J gave up 8 bases, with 14 bases separating them. Germline V CDR1 and CDR2: SGHTA, FQGNSA. CDR3 length equals 14 residues. In DNA form, the CDR3 reads TGTGCCAGCAGCTGGAGCGCCACTGGTGGGGAGCTGTTTTTT. This encodes CASSWSATGGELFF. Drawing the rest from reference TRBV7-2 and TRBJ2-2, the complete variable domain is GAGVSQSPSNKVTEKGKDVELRCDPISGHTALYWYRQSLGQGLEFLIYFQGNSAPDKSGLPSDRFSAERTGGSVSTLTIQRTQQEDSAVYLCASSWSATGGELFFGEGSRLTVL.

In its sample, this clone was seen once. The chain recombines TRBV6-2 or TRBV6-3 with TRBJ2-7, with a tentative D call TRBD1 (6 bases). Germline CDR1 and CDR2: MNHEY and SVGEGT. CDR3 size: 15 residues. Trimming took 5 bases from V and 4 from J, leaving 18 bases between them. The CDR3 DNA reads TGTGCCAGCAGTCCCACCCCCGGGACAATTTACGAGCAGTACTTC. It specifies CASSPTPGTIYEQYF.

V usage is TRBV21-1 and J usage is TRBJ2-6; TRBD1, the D gene given by the table, was not confirmed from the DNA. TRBV21-1 is designated a pseudogene. The CDR3 is 21 residues long. In DNA, the CDR3 is TGTGCCAGCAGCAAAGATAAATTGAGGACAGCTATTTTCTCTGGGGCCAACGTCCTGACTTTC. It is translated as CASSKDKLRTAIFSGANVLTF.

This clone was seen only once. The rearrangement uses TRBV7-3 and TRBJ2-1; 10 bases line up with TRBD2. The CDR3 runs 17 residues. Trimming took 5 bases from V and 3 from J; bases not matched to a gene: 10. The germline V gene has CDR1 SGHTA and CDR2 FQGTGA. In nucleotides, the CDR3 is TGTGCCAGCAGCAGAAGAGCGGGAGGGCCCGACTACAATGAGCAGTTCTTC. Translated: CASSRRAGGPDYNEQFF.

In nucleotides, the CDR3 is TGTGCCAGCAGCCAGGGACTAGCGTTCGCAGATACGCAGTATTTT. Translating it yields CASSQGLAFADTQYF. The chain combines TRBV7-9 with TRBJ2-3; 10 bases match TRBD2. CDR1 is SEHNR and CDR2 is FQNEAQ in the germline V gene (reference sequence). This CDR3 contains 15 residues. Trimming cost V 5 bases and J 4 bases; bases outside gene matches: 6. The full variable domain, rest sourced from reference TRBV7-9 and TRBJ2-3, is DTGVSQNPRHKITKRGQNVTFRCDPISEHNRLYWYRQTLGQGPEFLTYFQNEAQLEKSRLLSDRFSAERPKGSFSTLEIQRTEQGDSAMYLCASSQGLAFADTQYFGPGTRLTVL.

The chain uses TRBV19 and TRBJ2-1, with TRBD2 as a possible D gene (6 bases). V was cut by 0 bases and J by 4 bases, with 10 bases left in between. Germline lookup yields CDR1 LNHDA and CDR2 SQIVND (reference sequence). This CDR3 comprises 15 residues. This chain's CDR3 is CASSIEGRGYNEQFF. Written as DNA, the CDR3 is TGTGCCAGTAGTATAGAAGGTCGGGGGTACAATGAGCAGTTCTTC.

This clone was seen just once. V and J are TRBV5-4 and TRBJ2-3; 13 bases align to TRBD2. Germline loops: CDR1 SGHNT, CDR2 YYREEE (reference sequence). The V segment lost 4 bases and the J segment 11 bases; nucleotides outside the gene matches: 16. This CDR3 spans 17 amino acids. The CDR3 DNA reads as TGTGCCAGCAGCCCAGACCCCCCGGGACTAGCGGGATTCGGGCAGTATTTT. Its translation is CASSPDPPGLAGFGQYF.

The chain links TRBV18 to TRBJ2-1; possible D gene TRBD2, 6 bases. Trimming removed 1 base at V and 9 bases at J, with 13 bases between. This CDR3 comprises 14 residues. CDR1 and CDR2 (germline): KGHSH, LQKENI. CDR3 nucleotides: TGTGCCAGCTCACCACGGTCAGGGAGGCCTGAGCAGTTCTTC. It codes for CASSPRSGRPEQFF.

The CDR3, as DNA: TGTGCCAGCAGCTCATTGAAAAGGACAGGGTCGAGTTTTACCGGGGAGCTGTTTTTT. This encodes CASSSLKRTGSSFTGELFF. This chain joins TRBV13 and TRBJ2-2, with 8 bases fitting TRBD1. Germline V lookup: CDR1 PRHDT, CDR2 FYEKMQ (reference sequence). The trim removed 4 bases at V and 5 bases at J, leaving 18 bases unmatched. The length of the CDR3 is 19 residues.

V is TRBV4-1 and J is TRBJ1-3, with TRBD1 matching 9 bases. CDR1 is MGHRA and CDR2 is YSYEKL in the germline V gene. The trim removed 0 bases at V and 3 bases at J, leaving 6 bases unmatched. The length of the CDR3 is 17 residues. As DNA, the CDR3 is TGCGCCAGCAGCCAAGATCCCCGACAGGGGGTTGGAAACACCATATATTTT. It codes for CASSQDPRQGVGNTIYF.

The chain combines TRBV27 with TRBJ1-2; 7 nucleotides agree with TRBD1. The CDR3 covers 15 residues. From germline, CDR1 is MNHEY and CDR2 SMNVEV (reference sequence). V trimming: 0 bases; J trimming: 7 bases; junction bases outside the gene matches: 8. For the CDR3, the DNA is TGTGCCAGCAGTTTATCCCCCGGCCAGGGGGGTGGCTACACCTTC. As protein: CASSLSPGQGGGYTF.

CDR3 in DNA: TGTGCCAGCACCCAACAGGTGAACACTGAAGCTTTCTTT. It is translated as CASTQQVNTEAFF. The chain employs TRBV12-3 or TRBV12-4 and TRBJ1-1; D is perhaps TRBD1 (5 bases). CDR3 size: 13 residues. V was clipped by 7 bases and J by 0 bases, with 9 bases between them.

V usage is TRBV6-2 or TRBV6-3 and J usage is TRBJ1-5; TRBD1 matches at 7 bases. The CDR3 sequence is 17 residues long. Germline trimming cut 5 bases from V and 2 bases from J; bases unmatched to any gene: 12. Germline V CDR1 and CDR2: MNHEY, SVGEGT. CDR3 loop: CASSPDLDRVGNQPQHF. DNA of the CDR3: TGTGCCAGCAGTCCCGACCTTGACAGGGTAGGCAATCAGCCCCAGCATTTT.